This T cell receptor beta chain stems from a study of patients and donors after allogeneic stem cell transplantation. This clonotype was seen repeatedly, ten times or more. The V and J ends lost 6 bases and 7 bases respectively, with 13 bases between them. The CDR3 has 13 residues. Germline CDR1 is MNHEY and CDR2 is SVGAGI. Using its own MiXCR run on the RT-PCR reads, TCRdb lists one record per CDR3 protein. Of over 150,000 distinct CDR3 sequences listed, approximately 30% were seen once; the top ten hold around 3.3%. V gene TRBV6-5 combines with J gene TRBJ1-5, with a possible D match to TRBD1 (6 bases). Sequenced input: blood, either unsorted or a sorted T cell fraction (not recorded which). This TCR came from a human donor who was either an allogeneic HSCT recipient or a stem cell or donor lymphocyte infusion donor (not recorded which). It is not recorded whose cells these are; they may come from a transplant donor. The CDR3: CASRLKGEQPQHF. The CDR3 DNA follows: TGTGCCAGCAGGTTAAAGGGGGAACAGCCCCAGCATTTT.